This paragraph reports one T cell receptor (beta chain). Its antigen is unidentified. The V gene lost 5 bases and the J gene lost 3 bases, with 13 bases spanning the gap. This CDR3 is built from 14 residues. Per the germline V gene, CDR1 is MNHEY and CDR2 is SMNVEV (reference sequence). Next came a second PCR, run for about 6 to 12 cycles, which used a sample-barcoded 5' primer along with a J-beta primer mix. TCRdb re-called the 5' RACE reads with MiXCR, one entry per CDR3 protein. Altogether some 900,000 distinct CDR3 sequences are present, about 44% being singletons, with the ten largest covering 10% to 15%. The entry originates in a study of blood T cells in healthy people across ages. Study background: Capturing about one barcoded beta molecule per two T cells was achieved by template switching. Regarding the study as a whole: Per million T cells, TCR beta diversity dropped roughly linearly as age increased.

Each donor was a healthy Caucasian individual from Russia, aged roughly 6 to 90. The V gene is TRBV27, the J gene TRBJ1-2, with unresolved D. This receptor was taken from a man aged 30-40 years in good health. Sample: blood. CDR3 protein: CASSLKAEYYGYTF. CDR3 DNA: TGTGCCAGCAGTCTGAAAGCAGAGTACTATGGCTACACCTTC.